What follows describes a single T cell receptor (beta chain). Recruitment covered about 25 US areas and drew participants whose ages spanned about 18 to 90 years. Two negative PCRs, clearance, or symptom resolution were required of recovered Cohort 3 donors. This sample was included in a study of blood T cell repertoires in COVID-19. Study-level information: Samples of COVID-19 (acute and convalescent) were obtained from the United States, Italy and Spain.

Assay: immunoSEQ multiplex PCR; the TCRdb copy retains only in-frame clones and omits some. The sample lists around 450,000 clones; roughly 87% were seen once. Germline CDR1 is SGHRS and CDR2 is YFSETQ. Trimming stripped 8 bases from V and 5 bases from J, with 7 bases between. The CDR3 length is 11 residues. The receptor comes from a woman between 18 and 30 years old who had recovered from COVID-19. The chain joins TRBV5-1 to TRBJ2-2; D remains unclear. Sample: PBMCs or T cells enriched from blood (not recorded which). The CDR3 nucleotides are TGCGCCAGTACGAGGACCGGGGAGCTGTTTTTT. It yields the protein CASTRTGELFF.